Presented here are 14 T cell receptor beta chains from one specimen sequenced in a study of resident and recirculating memory T cells in vitiligo. The repertoire was sequenced with immunoSEQ multiplex PCR; TCRdb's copy has only in-frame clones and lacks some. The data contain more than 35,000 clones, around 90% of them singletons. The sample was blood. The receptors were gathered from a male donor with vitiligo.

The chain combines TRBV4-3 with TRBJ2-3, with D perhaps TRBD1 (6 bases). The CDR3 length is 14 residues. Germline-derived CDR1 and CDR2 are LGHNA and YSLEER. Trimming left V 2 bases short and J 2 bases short, with 8 bases between. The CDR3 DNA sequence: TGCGCCAGCAGCCAAAGACAGGCCACAGATACGCAGTATTTT. Protein sequence: CASSQRQATDTQYF.

The CDR3 sequence is CASSLRLAWTTDTQYF. The CDR3 nucleotides are TGTGCCAGCAGCTTACGGCTAGCCTGGACCACAGATACGCAGTATTTT. The chain combines TRBV7-2 with TRBJ2-3; the D gene is possibly TRBD2 (5 bases). The CDR3 consists of 16 residues. The germline V gene has CDR1 SGHTA and CDR2 FQGNSA. Trimming stripped 2 bases from V and 2 bases from J, with 14 bases between.

The chain employs TRBV9 and TRBJ1-3; D might be TRBD1 (5 bases). V was clipped by 4 bases and J by 0 bases, with 14 bases between them. Per the germline V gene, CDR1 is SGDLS and CDR2 is YYNGEE. The CDR3 runs 16 residues. CDR3 amino acids: CASSPSSGNSGNTIYF. CDR3 nucleotide sequence: TGTGCCAGCAGCCCGAGCTCAGGGAACTCTGGAAACACCATATATTTT.

Concerning this clone itself: Mismatch with germline at one junction end may stem from a read error. The chain employs TRBV30 and TRBJ2-7; tentatively, D is TRBD1 (6 bases). Germline lookup yields CDR1 GTSNPN and CDR2 SVGIG (reference sequence). The CDR3 runs to 13 residues. The CDR3 DNA follows: TGTGCCTGGAGTGTCAGTCGACAGGAGGCGGAGTTCTTC. Its protein is CAWSVSRQEAEFF.

The V call is TRBV19, the J call TRBJ1-2; TRBD1 is a possible D gene (5 bases). The CDR3 totals 15 residues. Germline CDR1 and CDR2: LNHDA and SQIVND (reference sequence). V was trimmed by 5 bases and J by 7 bases, leaving 20 bases between them. The CDR3 here is CASSPAGHPSRGYTF. The CDR3 DNA reads TGTGCCAGTAGTCCAGCGGGGCACCCCTCGCGTGGCTACACCTTC. Full variable domain (outside the CDR3, taken from reference TRBV19 and TRBJ1-2): DGGITQSPKYLFRKEGQNVTLSCEQNLNHDAMYWYRQDPGQGLRLIYYSQIVNDFQKGDIAEGYSVSREKKESFPLTVTSAQKNPTAFYLCASSPAGHPSRGYTFGSGTRLTVV.

The chain uses TRBV5-4 and TRBJ2-5, with TRBD2 as a possible D gene (7 bases). The CDR3 runs 14 residues. Germline CDR1 SGHNT, CDR2 YYREEE (reference sequence). Trimming removed 3 bases at V and 4 bases at J, with 13 bases between. DNA of the CDR3: TGTGCCAGCAGCTGGGGAGGGACATTAGAGACCCAGTACTTC. Translating it yields CASSWGGTLETQYF.

J is TRBJ2-5 and V is TRBV4-3; TRBD2 aligns across 7 bases. The CDR3 spans 16 residues. J was trimmed by 2 bases and V by 2 bases; bases with no gene match: 8. Germline-derived CDR1 and CDR2 are LGHNA and YSLEER. In DNA, the CDR3 is TGCGCCAGCAGCCAATCGGGGGGTATGGGACAAGAGACCCAGTACTTC. Its protein is CASSQSGGMGQETQYF.

V and J are TRBV7-9 and TRBJ2-1; the D gene is possibly TRBD1 (5 bases). Germline V gene sequence: CDR1 SEHNR, CDR2 FQNEAQ (reference sequence). Trimming removed 1 base from V and 8 bases from J, with 15 bases in between. The CDR3 has 15 amino acids. Written as DNA, the CDR3 is TGTGCCAGCAGCTTAGAGGGGTCCACATGGCATGAGCAGTTCTTC. Amino acid sequence: CASSLEGSTWHEQFF.

This sequence joins TRBV6-4 and TRBJ2-1; perhaps TRBD2 as D (6 bases). Germline CDR1 and CDR2: MRHNA and SNTAGT. V was cut by 0 bases and J by 0 bases, with 6 bases left in between. The CDR3 has 15 residues. As DNA, the CDR3 is TGTGCCAGCAGTGACTCTAGCGGCTCCTACAATGAGCAGTTCTTC. This gives the protein CASSDSSGSYNEQFF.

The chain links TRBV7-9 to TRBJ1-1; TRBD1 matches 9 bases. Germline CDR1 is SEHNR and CDR2 is FQNEAQ (reference sequence). This CDR3 contains 15 residues. V lost 0 bases and J lost 10; bases outside the gene matches: 9. CDR3 coding DNA: TGTGCCAGCAGCTTAGCCATAGGGACAGGGTATGGAGCTTTCTTT. Residues: CASSLAIGTGYGAFF.

The chain joins TRBV7-9 to TRBJ1-1; possible D gene TRBD1, 5 bases. V lost 10 bases, J lost 4 bases, and 16 bases lay in between. CDR1 is SEHNR, CDR2 FQNEAQ, per germline (reference sequence). This CDR3 contains 13 residues. CDR3 coding DNA: TGTGCCATCGGTGCGGGGGAGGGCACTGAAGCTTTCTTT. Protein: CAIGAGEGTEAFF.

The rearrangement joins TRBV6-1 to TRBJ2-3, with 12 positions matching TRBD2. Germline CDR1 is MNHNS and CDR2 is SASEGT. Trimming at V came to 4 bases and at J to 5 bases, leaving 4 bases not matched to a gene. The CDR3 loop spans 15 amino acids. CDR3 bases: TGTGCCAGCAGTGGCGGACTAGCGGGGAAAGATACGCAGTATTTT. The encoded protein is CASSGGLAGKDTQYF.

The chain uses TRBV7-2 and TRBJ2-1; D might be TRBD2 (5 bases). The V end was cut by 4 bases, the J end by 12 bases, with 16 bases between. The CDR3 spans 13 residues. CDR1 SGHTA and CDR2 FQGNSA come from the germline V gene. The CDR3, as DNA: TGTGCCAGCAGCTCCACCGGGAACGGAGTGCAGTTCTTC. Translation gives CASSSTGNGVQFF. The full variable domain, completed using reference TRBV7-2 and TRBJ2-1, is GAGVSQSPSNKVTEKGKDVELRCDPISGHTALYWYRQSLGQGLEFLIYFQGNSAPDKSGLPSDRFSAERTGGSVSTLTIQRTQQEDSAVYLCASSSTGNGVQFFGPGTRLTVL.

This sequence joins TRBV12-5 and TRBJ2-5; weak D call: TRBD2 (5 bases). The CDR3 loop spans 12 amino acids. The V and J ends lost 6 bases and 7 bases respectively, with 12 bases between them. The germline gives CDR1 LGHNT, CDR2 FRNRAP. In DNA form, the CDR3 reads TGTGCTAGTGGCCAGAACCGGGGGACCCAGTACTTC. It codes for CASGQNRGTQYF.